This T cell receptor beta chain is from a study of T cell responses to AZD1222 COVID-19 vaccine. Only in-frame clones appear in the TCRdb table, and some are missing; sequencing was by immunoSEQ multiplex PCR. Among some 180,000 clones, roughly 92% were seen once, and the ten largest hold around 9.3%. Germline values: CDR1 LNHDA, CDR2 SQIVND (reference sequence). The CDR3 runs 19 residues. The V and J ends lost 5 bases and 0 bases respectively, with 22 bases between them. Sequenced material: peripheral blood, taken on day 0 of AZD1222 vaccination. The sequence came from an adult in good health. The V call is TRBV19, the J call TRBJ1-4, with TRBD1 as a possible D gene (5 bases). The CDR3 DNA sequence: TGTGCCAGTAGTTCGACAGTCGTTCCCCTCTTCGCAACTAATGAAAAACTGTTTTTT. Translation: CASSSTVVPLFATNEKLFF.